Below, one T cell receptor (beta chain) is given with its context. Its antigen is still unknown. It was with 60 Vbeta and 13 Jbeta primers that the PCR ran. TCRdb's table, derived via immunoSEQ multiplex PCR, lists solely in-frame clones and lacks some. The table has roughly 290,000 clones, about four fifths seen once. These data are taken from a study of cytomegalovirus exposure and HLA in healthy donors. Study background: A data release that came early held roughly 85 million unique TCRs from HLA-typed donors.

The study, taken as a whole, reports: Most subjects' HLA-A and HLA-B alleles were reportedly predicted from TCR beta sequences. Previously analyzed data showed that most TCR beta V segments were productive at a frequency of about 87% or about 30%. Presence/absence analyses assumed roughly uniform sequencing depth across donors, which may not hold.

Trimming removed 1 base at V and 4 bases at J, with 7 bases between. The CDR3 spans 13 residues. Germline CDR1 and CDR2: SGHTA and FQGNSA. Sequencing input: PBMCs. The genes are TRBV7-2 and TRBJ1-1, with D hard to call. The TCR originated in a girl aged 2 to 9 in good health and CMV-seronegative. The CDR3 loop reads CASSLGSGTEAFF. Written as DNA, the CDR3 is TGTGCCAGCAGCTTAGGATCGGGCACTGAAGCTTTCTTT.